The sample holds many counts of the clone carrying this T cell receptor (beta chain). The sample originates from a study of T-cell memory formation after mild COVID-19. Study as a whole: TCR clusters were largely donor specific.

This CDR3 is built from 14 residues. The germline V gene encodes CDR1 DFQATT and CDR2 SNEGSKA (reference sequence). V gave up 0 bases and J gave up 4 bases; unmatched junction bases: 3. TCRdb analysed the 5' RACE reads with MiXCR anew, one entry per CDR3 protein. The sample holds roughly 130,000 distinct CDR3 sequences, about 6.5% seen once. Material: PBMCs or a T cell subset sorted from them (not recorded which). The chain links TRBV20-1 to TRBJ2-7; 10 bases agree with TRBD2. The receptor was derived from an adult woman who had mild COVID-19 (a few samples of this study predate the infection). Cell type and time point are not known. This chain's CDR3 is CSAREASGSYEQYF. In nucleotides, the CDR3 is TGCAGTGCTAGAGAGGCTAGCGGGAGTTACGAGCAGTACTTC.